The next 4 T cell receptor beta chains were all read from a single sample in a study of T cell responses to AZD1222 COVID-19 vaccine. Repertoires were generated with immunoSEQ multiplex PCR, while TCRdb's copy carries only in-frame clones and drops some. The sample has 150,000 to 200,000 clones, approximately 90% seen once; the top ten hold 1.7%. Sequenced material: peripheral blood, taken 28 days after the second AZD1222 dose. These receptors all stem from an adult who received the AZD1222 COVID-19 vaccine.

This chain connects TRBV15 to TRBJ1-2; D not certain. The germline V gene encodes CDR1 LNHNV and CDR2 YYDKDF (reference sequence). Trimming pared 1 base from V and 6 bases from J, leaving 18 bases between. The CDR3 extends over 16 amino acids. DNA of the CDR3: TGTGCCACCAGCAGAGTCTTTCGAGCGTCCCTTGATGGCTACACCTTC. The encoded protein is CATSRVFRASLDGYTF. The full variable domain, rest sourced from reference TRBV15 and TRBJ1-2, is DAMVIQNPRYQVTQFGKPVTLSCSQTLNHNVMYWYQQKSSQAPKLLFHYYDKDFNNEADTPDNFQSRRPNTSFCFLDIRSPGLGDTAMYLCATSRVFRASLDGYTFGSGTRLTVV.

The chain recombines TRBV15 with TRBJ1-2; the D gene is possibly TRBD1 (6 bases). Germline V lookup: CDR1 LNHNV, CDR2 YYDKDF (reference sequence). The V end lost 3 bases, the J end lost 8 bases, and 13 bases lay between the germline ends. The CDR3 length is 13 residues. CDR3 sequence: CATSSRTGSGYTF. In nucleotides, the CDR3 is TGTGCCACCAGCAGCCGAACAGGGTCCGGCTACACCTTC.

The gene calls are TRBV6-6 and TRBJ1-4; unclear D gene. Germline values: CDR1 MNHNY, CDR2 SVGAGI (reference sequence). Trimming removed 5 bases from V and 5 bases from J, with 21 bases in between. This CDR3 comprises 17 residues. CDR3 DNA sequence: TGTGCCAGCAGTCCCTACACCTACCGAACACCAAATGAAAAACTGTTTTTT. Residues: CASSPYTYRTPNEKLFF.

The V gene is TRBV5-1, the J gene TRBJ1-2; TRBD1 might be the D (6 bases). Per germline, CDR1 SGHRS and CDR2 YFSETQ. This CDR3 region has 13 residues. V lost 3 bases to trimming and J lost 6 bases, with 12 bases between them. The CDR3 DNA reads as TGCGCCAGCAGCTCGGACAGCGTTAATGGCTACACCTTC. Amino acid sequence: CASSSDSVNGYTF.